The next 24 T cell receptor beta chains were all read from a single sample in a study of blood T cell repertoires in COVID-19. The repertoire was sequenced with immunoSEQ multiplex PCR; TCRdb's copy has only in-frame clones and lacks some. The repertoire holds nearly 55,000 clones, with about 89% as singletons. The sample consisted of peripheral blood. The receptors here all came from an older woman with active or convalescent COVID-19.

This sequence joins TRBV5-1 and TRBJ1-1; 9 bases align to TRBD1. Germline CDR1 reads SGHRS; CDR2 reads YFSETQ. Trimming took 2 bases from V and 1 from J; bases not matched to a gene: 3. The CDR3 runs 15 residues. The CDR3 bases are TGCGCCAGCAGCTTCCAGACAGGGGGGAACACTGAAGCTTTCTTT. This gives the protein CASSFQTGGNTEAFF.

The chain employs TRBV28 and TRBJ1-5, with D maybe TRBD1 (5 bases). The CDR3 is 13 amino acids. Trimming shortened V by 10 bases and J by 2 bases, and 12 bases separated the two germline ends. Germline V lookup: CDR1 MDHEN, CDR2 SYDVKM. CDR3 in amino acids: CATGGLGNQPQHF. The CDR3 bases are TGTGCCACGGGGGGATTGGGCAATCAGCCCCAGCATTTT.

V gene TRBV30 combines with J gene TRBJ1-5, with D perhaps matching TRBD1 (5 bases). The CDR3 is 14 residues long. The germline V and J ends were trimmed by 4 bases and 5 bases, with 15 bases remaining between them. Germline CDR1 is GTSNPN and CDR2 is SVGIG (reference sequence). The CDR3 protein is CAWNSNRKHQPQHF. In nucleotides, the CDR3 is TGTGCCTGGAACAGTAACAGGAAACATCAGCCCCAGCATTTT.

The rearrangement uses TRBV20-1 and TRBJ1-2; D is perhaps TRBD1 (6 bases). CDR3 length: 14 amino acids. The germline gives CDR1 DFQATT, CDR2 SNEGSKA (reference sequence). The ends were cut back, 3 bases at V and 8 bases at J, with 19 bases in the middle. CDR3 sequence (DNA): TGCAGTGCTAGTTGGAATACAGGGAGAAGGGGCTACACCTTC. Translating gives CSASWNTGRRGYTF.

This chain uses TRBV6-1 with TRBJ2-5; the match to TRBD1 covers 9 bases. Losses at the gene ends were 0 bases for V and 7 bases for J; bases not matched to a gene: 3. Per germline, CDR1 MNHNS and CDR2 SASEGT. The CDR3 extends over 14 amino acids. CDR3 loop: CASSEADRGSTQYF. CDR3 DNA: TGTGCCAGCAGTGAAGCGGACAGGGGATCGACCCAGTACTTC.

A single count supports this clone. The chain couples TRBV6-5 to TRBJ1-3; D gene ambiguous. Deletions cut 5 bases from V and 3 bases from J, with 5 bases between. Germline values: CDR1 MNHEY, CDR2 SVGAGI. This CDR3 is built from 12 residues. As DNA, the CDR3 is TGTGCCAGCAGTCCCAATGGAAACACCATATATTTT. It yields the protein CASSPNGNTIYF.

V usage is TRBV4-2 and J usage is TRBJ2-7, with 7 bases aligning to TRBD2. There are 15 residues in the CDR3. From germline, CDR1 is LGHNA and CDR2 YNFKEQ. The V gene end was trimmed by 4 bases and the J gene end by 4 bases; junction bases not matched to a gene: 10. CDR3 sequence reads: CASSRGGLEEYEQYF. The DNA of the CDR3 is TGTGCCAGCAGCCGGGGGGGTCTAGAAGAGTACGAGCAGTACTTC.

CDR3 in amino acids: CASSEVTGWDPDYGYTF. CDR3 bases: TGTGCCAGCAGTGAAGTTACAGGGTGGGATCCCGACTATGGCTACACCTTC. The J gene is TRBJ1-2, the V gene TRBV6-1, with D possibly matching TRBD1 (6 bases). Per the germline V gene, CDR1 is MNHNS and CDR2 is SASEGT. The V end lost 1 base, the J end lost 3 bases, and 18 bases lay between the germline ends. The CDR3 covers 17 residues.

This clone was seen just once. The chain recombines TRBV6-1 with TRBJ2-7; D might be TRBD1 (5 bases). Germline loops: CDR1 MNHNS, CDR2 SASEGT. Trimming took off 0 bases at V and 0 bases at J, with 9 bases between the two ends. The CDR3 length is 15 residues. Here the CDR3 DNA reads TGTGCCAGCAGTGAAGCAGACAGAAGCTCCTACGAGCAGTACTTC. Its translation: CASSEADRSSYEQYF.

The chain uses TRBV4-1 and TRBJ2-7; 11 positions agree with TRBD2. With 3 bases clipped from V and 7 bases from J, the junction kept 5 bases outside the gene matches. The length of the CDR3 is 14 residues. In germline, CDR1 is MGHRA, CDR2 YSYEKL. CDR3 sequence reads: CASSHLAGGLEQYF. The CDR3 DNA reads as TGCGCCAGCAGCCACTTAGCGGGAGGGCTGGAGCAGTACTTC.

The chain carries TRBV5-1 and TRBJ1-1; D call uncertain. This CDR3 comprises 13 residues. The V gene's germline CDR1 is SGHRS and CDR2 YFSETQ. Trimming took off 0 bases at V and 5 bases at J, with 8 bases between the two ends. The CDR3: CASSLAGITEAFF. CDR3 bases: TGCGCCAGCAGCTTGGCCGGGATAACTGAAGCTTTCTTT.

The J gene is TRBJ2-7, the V gene TRBV28; D is unresolved. The CDR3 runs to 14 residues. The V end lost 4 bases, the J end lost 0 bases, and 10 bases lay between the germline ends. The V gene's germline CDR1 is MDHEN and CDR2 SYDVKM. CDR3 in amino acids: CASSSPESSYEQYF. CDR3 bases: TGTGCCAGCAGTTCCCCCGAGAGCTCCTACGAGCAGTACTTC.

This clone was counted once. This chain uses TRBV20-1 with TRBJ2-1; the D is unclear. CDR1 and CDR2 from the germline V gene are DFQATT and SNEGSKA (reference sequence). The CDR3 covers 12 residues. The germline V and J ends were trimmed by 3 bases and 7 bases, with 10 bases remaining between them. CDR3 region: CSASVWANEQFF. Written as DNA, the CDR3 is TGCAGTGCTAGTGTGTGGGCAAATGAGCAGTTCTTC.

The V and J genes are TRBV7-6 and TRBJ1-1; D not resolved. Trimming left V 5 bases short and J 3 bases short, with 10 bases between. This CDR3 spans 13 amino acids. CDR1 is SGHVS and CDR2 is FNYEAQ in the germline V gene. As DNA, the CDR3 is TGTGCCAGCAGCCTGGCCAGTTACACTGAAGCTTTCTTT. It translates to CASSLASYTEAFF.

The chain combines TRBV5-4 with TRBJ2-5; a weak D match, TRBD1 (6 bases). V lost 4 bases, J lost 4 bases, and 17 bases lay in between. Germline loops: CDR1 SGHNT, CDR2 YYREEE (reference sequence). The CDR3 length is 15 residues. CDR3 sequence: CASSADPGQGETQYF. DNA of the CDR3: TGTGCCAGCAGCGCCGATCCGGGACAAGGAGAGACCCAGTACTTC.

The chain is built from TRBV2 and TRBJ2-7; 8 bases align to TRBD1. J gave up 7 bases and V 6 bases, and 8 bases lay outside the gene matches. Per germline, CDR1 SNHLY and CDR2 FYNNEI. The CDR3 is 13 residues long. CDR3 in amino acids: CASRGRGPREQYF. As DNA, the CDR3 is TGTGCCAGCAGAGGCAGGGGGCCCCGGGAGCAGTACTTC.

There are a few counts of this clone. This sequence joins TRBV7-9 and TRBJ2-7; TRBD1 agrees at 7 bases. CDR1 is SEHNR and CDR2 is FQNEAQ in the germline V gene (reference sequence). The CDR3 covers 13 residues. After removal of 3 bases from V and 5 bases from J, the junction contained 4 bases not matched to a gene. CDR3 in DNA: TGTGCCAGCAGCTTCACAGGGGTCGACGAGCAGTACTTC. Its translation: CASSFTGVDEQYF.

The gene calls are TRBV7-3 and TRBJ1-1; D may be TRBD1 (5 bases). V gave up 7 bases and J gave up 1 base, with 19 bases separating them. Germline V lookup: CDR1 SGHTA, CDR2 FQGTGA. The CDR3 totals 16 residues. The CDR3 sequence: CASIWRIGGKNTEAFF. The DNA for the CDR3 is TGTGCCAGCATCTGGAGGATCGGGGGGAAGAACACTGAAGCTTTCTTT.

This sequence joins TRBV28 and TRBJ1-3; D is possibly TRBD1 (6 bases). Per germline, CDR1 MDHEN and CDR2 SYDVKM. This CDR3 is built from 15 residues. V lost 5 bases to trimming and J lost 0 bases, with 11 bases between them. As DNA, the CDR3 is TGTGCCAGCAGTCTACGGACAGCCTCTGGAAACACCATATATTTT. Its translation is CASSLRTASGNTIYF.

The chain employs TRBV5-8 and TRBJ1-1, with D possibly matching TRBD1 (5 bases). This CDR3 comprises 15 residues. Trimming shortened V by 4 bases and J by 4 bases, and 17 bases separated the two germline ends. Germline V lookup: CDR1 SGHTS, CDR2 YDEGEE. The CDR3 spells CASSPGRGRGTEAFF. CDR3 bases: TGTGCCAGCAGCCCTGGAAGGGGAAGAGGCACTGAAGCTTTCTTT.

The V call is TRBV2, the J call TRBJ1-5; D gene uncertain. The germline V and J ends were trimmed by 7 bases and 4 bases, with 8 bases remaining between them. From germline, CDR1 is SNHLY and CDR2 FYNNEI. The CDR3 runs 12 residues. The CDR3 region is CASKQANQPQHF. CDR3 nucleotides: TGTGCCAGCAAGCAGGCAAATCAGCCCCAGCATTTT.

This sequence joins TRBV30 and TRBJ2-7, with D possibly being TRBD2 (7 bases). In germline, CDR1 is GTSNPN, CDR2 SVGIG (reference sequence). V was pared by 5 bases and J by 4 bases, with 18 bases between. This CDR3 has 14 residues. CDR3 loop: CAWSPAGAGYEQYF. The CDR3 DNA reads as TGTGCCTGGTCCCCCGCGGGGGCAGGTTACGAGCAGTACTTC. Together with reference TRBV30 and TRBJ2-7, the CDR3 gives the full variable domain: SQTIHQWPATLVQPVGSPLSLECTVEGTSNPNLYWYRQAAGRGLQLLFYSVGIGQISSEVPQNLSASRPQDRQFILSSKKLLLSDSGFYLCAWSPAGAGYEQYFGPGTRLTVT.

The V call is TRBV5-4, the J call TRBJ2-3, with 9 bases matching TRBD2. In germline, CDR1 is SGHNT, CDR2 YYREEE (reference sequence). Unmatched junction bases numbered 8, after V lost 2 bases and J lost 10 bases. The CDR3 sequence is 14 residues long. The CDR3 region has the DNA TGTGCCAGCAGCTTAGTACTAGCGGGCGGTCCGCAGTATTTT. It encodes CASSLVLAGGPQYF.

CDR3 region: CASIRDGTGYYEQYF. The CDR3 DNA is TGTGCCAGCATCAGGGATGGGACAGGGTACTACGAGCAGTACTTC. The chain employs TRBV28 and TRBJ2-7; the match to TRBD1 covers 9 bases. Looked up from germline, CDR1 is MDHEN and CDR2 is SYDVKM. The CDR3 loop spans 15 amino acids. The trim removed 7 bases at V and 3 bases at J, leaving 10 bases unmatched.